The clone carrying this T cell receptor beta chain has just a few counts. Its antigen is unknown. This specimen belongs to a study of post-analysis software for immune sequencing data. Study details: There were relapsing-remitting, secondary progressive and progressive-relapsing multiple sclerosis among the disease courses included. Study-wide results and limits: The study found TRBV5-6, TRBV5-1 and TRBV20-1 among several TRBV segments more frequent in patients than controls. Significantly decreased normalized Chao1 diversity was recorded for multiple sclerosis patients relative to controls.

Trimming took 5 bases from V and 0 from J; bases not matched to a gene: 7. The CDR3 runs 16 residues. Prepared TCR beta cDNA libraries contained unique molecular identifiers. TCRdb fed the PCR reads into MiXCR, producing one record per CDR3 protein. The data show roughly 800,000 distinct CDR3 sequences, roughly 27% seen once. The chain couples TRBV12-3 or TRBV12-4 to TRBJ2-4; TRBD1 aligns across 7 bases. Sequencing was carried out using blood. The receptor comes from a girl aged 10 to 17 with multiple sclerosis. The CDR3, as DNA: TGTGCCAGCAGTCCGCACCAGGGGGTAGCCAAAAACATTCAGTACTTC. Encoded protein: CASSPHQGVAKNIQYF.